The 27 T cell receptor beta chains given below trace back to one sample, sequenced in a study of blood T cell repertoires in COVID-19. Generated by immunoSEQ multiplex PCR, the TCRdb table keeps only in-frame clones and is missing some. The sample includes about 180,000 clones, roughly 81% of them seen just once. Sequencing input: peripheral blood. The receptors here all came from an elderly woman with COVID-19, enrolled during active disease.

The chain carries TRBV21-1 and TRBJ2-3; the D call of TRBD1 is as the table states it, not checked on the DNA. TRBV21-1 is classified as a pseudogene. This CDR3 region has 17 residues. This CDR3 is CASSKGAGGRVTDTQYF. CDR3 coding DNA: TGTGCCAGCAGCAAAGGGGCAGGGGGGCGCGTCACAGATACGCAGTATTTT.

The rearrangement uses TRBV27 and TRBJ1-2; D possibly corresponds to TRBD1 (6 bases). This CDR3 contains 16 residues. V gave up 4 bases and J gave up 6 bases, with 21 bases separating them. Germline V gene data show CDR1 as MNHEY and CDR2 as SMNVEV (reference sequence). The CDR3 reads CASSSLRARGNDGYTF. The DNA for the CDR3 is TGTGCCAGCAGTTCCCTCCGGGCCAGGGGAAACGATGGCTACACCTTC.

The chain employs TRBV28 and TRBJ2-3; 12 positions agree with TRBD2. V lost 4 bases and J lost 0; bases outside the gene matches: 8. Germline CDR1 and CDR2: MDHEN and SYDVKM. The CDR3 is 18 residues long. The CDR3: CASSYQGLAGFSTDTQYF. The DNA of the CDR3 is TGTGCCAGCAGTTATCAGGGACTAGCGGGTTTTAGCACAGATACGCAGTATTTT.

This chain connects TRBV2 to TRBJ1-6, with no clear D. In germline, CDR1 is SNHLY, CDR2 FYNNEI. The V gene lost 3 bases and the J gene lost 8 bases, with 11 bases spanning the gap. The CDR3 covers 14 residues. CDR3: CASSDRRAYSPLHF. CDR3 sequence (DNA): TGTGCCAGCAGTGATCGGCGGGCGTATTCACCCCTCCACTTT.

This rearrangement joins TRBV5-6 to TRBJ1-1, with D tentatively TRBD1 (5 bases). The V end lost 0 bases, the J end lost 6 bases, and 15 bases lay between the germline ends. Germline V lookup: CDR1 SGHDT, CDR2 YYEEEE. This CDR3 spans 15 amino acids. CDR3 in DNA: TGTGCCAGCAGCTTGGGGGCGACAGTAGCAGCTGAAGCTTTCTTT. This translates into CASSLGATVAAEAFF.

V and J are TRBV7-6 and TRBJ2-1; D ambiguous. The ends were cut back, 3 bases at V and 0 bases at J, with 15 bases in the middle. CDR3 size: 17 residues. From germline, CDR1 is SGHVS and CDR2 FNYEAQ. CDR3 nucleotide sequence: TGTGCCAGCAGCTTTTACACATCCCCTAGCTCCTACAATGAGCAGTTCTTC. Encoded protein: CASSFYTSPSSYNEQFF.

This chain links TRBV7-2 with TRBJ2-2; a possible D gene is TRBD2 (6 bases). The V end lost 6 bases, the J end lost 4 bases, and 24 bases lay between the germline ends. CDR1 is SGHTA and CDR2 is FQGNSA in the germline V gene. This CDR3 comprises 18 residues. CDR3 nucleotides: TGTGCCAGCAGTCGCCAAGGTAACACCGGGAGCTTCACCGGGGAGCTGTTTTTT. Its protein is CASSRQGNTGSFTGELFF. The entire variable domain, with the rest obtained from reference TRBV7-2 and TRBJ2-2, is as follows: GAGVSQSPSNKVTEKGKDVELRCDPISGHTALYWYRQSLGQGLEFLIYFQGNSAPDKSGLPSDRFSAERTGGSVSTLTIQRTQQEDSAVYLCASSRQGNTGSFTGELFFGEGSRLTVL.

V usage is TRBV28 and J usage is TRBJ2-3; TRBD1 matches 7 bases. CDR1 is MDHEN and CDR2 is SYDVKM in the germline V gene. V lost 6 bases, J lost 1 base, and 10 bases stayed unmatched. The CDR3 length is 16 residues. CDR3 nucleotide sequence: TGTGCCAGCAGCCGCTCGACAGGGTCTGGCACAGATACGCAGTATTTT. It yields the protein CASSRSTGSGTDTQYF.

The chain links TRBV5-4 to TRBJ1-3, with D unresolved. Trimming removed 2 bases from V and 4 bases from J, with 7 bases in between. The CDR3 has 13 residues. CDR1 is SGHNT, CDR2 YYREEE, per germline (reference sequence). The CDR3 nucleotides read TGTGCCAGCAGCTTTTTCATCGGAAACACCATATATTTT. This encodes CASSFFIGNTIYF.

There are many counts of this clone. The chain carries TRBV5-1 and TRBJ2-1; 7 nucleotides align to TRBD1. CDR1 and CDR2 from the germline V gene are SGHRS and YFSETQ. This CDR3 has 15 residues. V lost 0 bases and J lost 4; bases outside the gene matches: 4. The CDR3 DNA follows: TGCGCCAGCAGCTTGGAACAGGGGTCTTACAATGAGCAGTTCTTC. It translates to CASSLEQGSYNEQFF.

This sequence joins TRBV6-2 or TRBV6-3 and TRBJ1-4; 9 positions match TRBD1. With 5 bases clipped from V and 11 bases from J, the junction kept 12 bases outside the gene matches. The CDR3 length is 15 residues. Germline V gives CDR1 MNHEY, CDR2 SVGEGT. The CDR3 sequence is CASSPTRQGVGKLFF. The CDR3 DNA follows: TGTGCCAGCAGTCCAACAAGACAGGGGGTCGGGAAACTGTTTTTT.

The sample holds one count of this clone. The CDR3 sequence is CASTSGRYEQYF. The DNA of the CDR3 is TGTGCCAGCACTTCAGGGAGGTACGAGCAGTACTTC. The J gene is TRBJ2-7, the V gene TRBV2, with D possibly matching TRBD2 (6 bases). The CDR3 has 12 amino acids. Trimming shortened V by 7 bases and J by 4 bases, and 11 bases separated the two germline ends. CDR1 is SNHLY and CDR2 is FYNNEI in the germline V gene.

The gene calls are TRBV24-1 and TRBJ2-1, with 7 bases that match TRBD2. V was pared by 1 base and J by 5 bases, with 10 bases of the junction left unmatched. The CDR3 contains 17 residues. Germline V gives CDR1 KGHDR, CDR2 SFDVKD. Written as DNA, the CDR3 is TGTGCCACCAGTGATTTTGGTCTGGGGAGGGTCAACAATGAGCAGTTCTTC. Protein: CATSDFGLGRVNNEQFF.

CDR3 region: CTSSQGPGQDNSPLHF. In nucleotides, the CDR3 is TGCACCAGCAGCCAAGGCCCGGGACAGGATAATTCACCCCTCCACTTT. The rearrangement links TRBV1 to TRBJ1-6; the table gives TRBD1 as D, unverified against the DNA. TRBV1 is termed a pseudogene. The CDR3 loop spans 16 amino acids.

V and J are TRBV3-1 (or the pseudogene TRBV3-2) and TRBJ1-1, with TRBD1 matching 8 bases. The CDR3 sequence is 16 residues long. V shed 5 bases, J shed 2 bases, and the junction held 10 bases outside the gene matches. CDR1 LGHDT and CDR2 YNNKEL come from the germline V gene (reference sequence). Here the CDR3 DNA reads TGTGCCAGCAGCATTCAGACAGGGGAGGGAAACACTGAAGCTTTCTTT. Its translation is CASSIQTGEGNTEAFF.

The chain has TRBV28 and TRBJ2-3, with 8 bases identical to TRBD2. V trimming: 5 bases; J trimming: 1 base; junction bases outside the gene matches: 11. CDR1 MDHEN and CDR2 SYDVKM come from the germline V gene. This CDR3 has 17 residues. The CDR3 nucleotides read TGTGCCAGCAGTCCCCCCCCGGGTAGCGGGGGCACAGATACGCAGTATTTT. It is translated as CASSPPPGSGGTDTQYF.

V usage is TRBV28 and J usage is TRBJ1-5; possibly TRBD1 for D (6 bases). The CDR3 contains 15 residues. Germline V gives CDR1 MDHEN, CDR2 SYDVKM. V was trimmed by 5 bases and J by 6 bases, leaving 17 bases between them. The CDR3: CASSPPQGRIQPQHF. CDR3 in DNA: TGTGCCAGCAGTCCCCCTCAGGGGCGCATTCAGCCCCAGCATTTT.

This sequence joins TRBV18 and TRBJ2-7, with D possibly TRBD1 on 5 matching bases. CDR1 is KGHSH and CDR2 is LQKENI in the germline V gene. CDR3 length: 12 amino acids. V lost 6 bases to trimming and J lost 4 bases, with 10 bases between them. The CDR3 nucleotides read TGTGCCAGCTCTTCCGCAGGGTACGAGCAGTACTTC. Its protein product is CASSSAGYEQYF.

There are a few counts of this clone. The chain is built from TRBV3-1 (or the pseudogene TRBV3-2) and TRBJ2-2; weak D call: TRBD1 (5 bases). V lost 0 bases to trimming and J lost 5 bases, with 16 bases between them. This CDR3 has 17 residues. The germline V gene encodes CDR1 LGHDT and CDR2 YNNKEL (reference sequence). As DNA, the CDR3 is TGTGCCAGCAGCCAAGAATCCGGTAGGGGTTGGACCGGGGAGCTGTTTTTT. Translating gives CASSQESGRGWTGELFF.

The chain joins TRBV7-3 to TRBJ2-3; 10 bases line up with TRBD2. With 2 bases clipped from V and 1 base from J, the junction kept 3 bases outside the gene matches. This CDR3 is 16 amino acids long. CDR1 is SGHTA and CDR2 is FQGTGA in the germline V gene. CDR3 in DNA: TGTGCCAGCAGCTTAGGGCTAGCGGGAGGCACAGATACGCAGTATTTT. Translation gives CASSLGLAGGTDTQYF.

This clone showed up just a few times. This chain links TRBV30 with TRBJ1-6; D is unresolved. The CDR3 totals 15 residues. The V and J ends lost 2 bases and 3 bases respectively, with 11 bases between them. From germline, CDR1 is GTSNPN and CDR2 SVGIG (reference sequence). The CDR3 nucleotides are TGTGCCTGGAGTCGCGGAACTTTCTATAATTCACCCCTCCACTTT. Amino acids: CAWSRGTFYNSPLHF.

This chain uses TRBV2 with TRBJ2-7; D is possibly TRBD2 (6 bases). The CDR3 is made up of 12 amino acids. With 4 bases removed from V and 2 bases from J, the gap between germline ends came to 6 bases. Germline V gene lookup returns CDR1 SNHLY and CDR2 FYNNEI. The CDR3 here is CASSGLAYEQYF. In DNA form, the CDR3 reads TGTGCCAGCAGTGGACTAGCCTACGAGCAGTACTTC.

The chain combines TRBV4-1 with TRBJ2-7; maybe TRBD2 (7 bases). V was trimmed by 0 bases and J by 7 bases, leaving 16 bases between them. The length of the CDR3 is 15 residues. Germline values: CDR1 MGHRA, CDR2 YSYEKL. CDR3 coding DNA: TGCGCCAGCAGCCAAGACTCCGCGGGGGCAGGGGAGCAGTACTTC. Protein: CASSQDSAGAGEQYF.

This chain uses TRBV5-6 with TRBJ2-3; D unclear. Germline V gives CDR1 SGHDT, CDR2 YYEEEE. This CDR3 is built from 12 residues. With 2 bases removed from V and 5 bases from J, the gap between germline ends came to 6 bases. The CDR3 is CASSLDIDTQYF. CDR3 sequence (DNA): TGTGCCAGCAGCTTAGACATAGATACGCAGTATTTT.

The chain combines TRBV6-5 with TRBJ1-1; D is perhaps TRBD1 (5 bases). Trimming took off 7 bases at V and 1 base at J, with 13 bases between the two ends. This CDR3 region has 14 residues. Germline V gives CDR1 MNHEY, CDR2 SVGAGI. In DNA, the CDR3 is TGTGCCAGCATCCCTGGGGGGAGGAACACTGAAGCTTTCTTT. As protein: CASIPGGRNTEAFF.

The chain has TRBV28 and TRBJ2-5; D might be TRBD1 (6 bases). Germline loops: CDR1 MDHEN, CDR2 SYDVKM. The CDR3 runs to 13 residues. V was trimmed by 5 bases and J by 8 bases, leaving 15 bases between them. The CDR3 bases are TGTGCCAGCAGTACCAACAGGGTTGGAACCCAGTACTTC. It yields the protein CASSTNRVGTQYF.

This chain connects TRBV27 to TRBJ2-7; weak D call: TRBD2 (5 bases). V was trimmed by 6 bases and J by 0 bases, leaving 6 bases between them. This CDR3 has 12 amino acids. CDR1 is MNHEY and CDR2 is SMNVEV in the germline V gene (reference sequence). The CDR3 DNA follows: TGTGCCAGCAGAGGAGGCTCCTACGAGCAGTACTTC. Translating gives CASRGGSYEQYF.